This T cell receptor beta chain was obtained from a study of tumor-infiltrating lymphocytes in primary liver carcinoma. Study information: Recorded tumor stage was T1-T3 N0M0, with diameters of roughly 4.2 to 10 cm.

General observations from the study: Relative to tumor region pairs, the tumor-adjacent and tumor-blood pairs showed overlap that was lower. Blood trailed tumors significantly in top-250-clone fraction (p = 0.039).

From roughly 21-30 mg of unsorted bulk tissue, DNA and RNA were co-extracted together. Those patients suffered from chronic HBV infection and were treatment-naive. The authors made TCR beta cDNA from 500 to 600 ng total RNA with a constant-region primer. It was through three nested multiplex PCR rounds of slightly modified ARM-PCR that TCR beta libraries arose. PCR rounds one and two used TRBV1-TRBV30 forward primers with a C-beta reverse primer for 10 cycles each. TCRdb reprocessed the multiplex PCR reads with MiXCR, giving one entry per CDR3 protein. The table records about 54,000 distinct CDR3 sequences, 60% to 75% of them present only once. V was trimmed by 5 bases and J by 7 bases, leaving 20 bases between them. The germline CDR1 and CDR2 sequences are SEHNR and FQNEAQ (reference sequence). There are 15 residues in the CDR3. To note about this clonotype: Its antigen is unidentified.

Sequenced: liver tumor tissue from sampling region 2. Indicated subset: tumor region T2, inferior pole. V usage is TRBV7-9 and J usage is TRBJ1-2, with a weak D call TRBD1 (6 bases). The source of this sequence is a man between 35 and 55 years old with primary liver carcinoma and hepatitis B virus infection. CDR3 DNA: TGTGCCAGCAGCCCCCCCATGGAGGGGGGAGGTGGCTACACCTTC. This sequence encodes CASSPPMEGGGGYTF.